This TCR beta chain was recorded in a study of blood T cells in healthy people across ages. The CDR3 extends over 16 amino acids. Germline CDR1 reads SGHRS; CDR2 reads YFSETQ. Trimming stripped 0 bases from V and 5 bases from J, with 17 bases between. The second PCR ran about 6 to 11 cycles with a sample-barcoded 5' primer and J-beta primers. TCRdb ran MiXCR on the 5' RACE reads and lists one entry per CDR3 protein. Among about 800,000 distinct CDR3 sequences listed, more than 35% were seen once. Sample: blood. V and J are TRBV5-1 and TRBJ2-5; the D gene could be TRBD1 or TRBD2 (5 bases each). This TCR was sampled from an elderly man in good health. CDR3 residues: CASSLEASGTQETQYF. The CDR3 DNA reads TGCGCCAGCAGCTTGGAAGCTTCCGGGACCCAGGAGACCCAGTACTTC.